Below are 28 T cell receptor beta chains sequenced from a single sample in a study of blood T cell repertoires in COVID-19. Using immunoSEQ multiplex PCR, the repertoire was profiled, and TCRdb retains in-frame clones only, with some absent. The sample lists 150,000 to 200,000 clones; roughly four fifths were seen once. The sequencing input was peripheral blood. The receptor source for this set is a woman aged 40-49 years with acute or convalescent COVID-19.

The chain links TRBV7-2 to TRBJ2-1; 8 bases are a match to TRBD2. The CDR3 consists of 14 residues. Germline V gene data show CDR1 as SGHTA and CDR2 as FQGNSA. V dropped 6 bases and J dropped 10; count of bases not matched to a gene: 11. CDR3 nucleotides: TGTGCCAGCAGGCCGGCCGGGACTAGGTGGGAGCAGTTCTTC. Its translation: CASRPAGTRWEQFF.

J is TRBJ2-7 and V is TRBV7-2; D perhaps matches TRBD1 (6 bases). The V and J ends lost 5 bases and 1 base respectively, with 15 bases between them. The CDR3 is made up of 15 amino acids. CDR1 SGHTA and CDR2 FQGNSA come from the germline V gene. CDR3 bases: TGTGCCAGCAGCCTCGCCCCCCAGGGGTCCTACGAGCAGTACTTC. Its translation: CASSLAPQGSYEQYF.

CDR3 region: CASRQTGVYEQYF. CDR3 in DNA: TGTGCCAGCAGGCAAACAGGGGTCTACGAGCAGTACTTC. The genes are TRBV28 and TRBJ2-7; 7 bases agree with TRBD1. Germline V gene sequence: CDR1 MDHEN, CDR2 SYDVKM. The CDR3 is made up of 13 amino acids. With 6 bases clipped from V and 3 bases from J, the junction kept 5 bases outside the gene matches.

In DNA form, the CDR3 reads TGTGCCAGCAGTGACGGGGGGGCCACAGATACGCAGTATTTT. Protein sequence: CASSDGGATDTQYF. The chain joins TRBV6-4 to TRBJ2-3, with a tentative D call TRBD2 (7 bases). Germline V lookup: CDR1 MRHNA, CDR2 SNTAGT. V gave up 2 bases and J gave up 2 bases, with 8 bases separating them. CDR3 length equals 14 residues.

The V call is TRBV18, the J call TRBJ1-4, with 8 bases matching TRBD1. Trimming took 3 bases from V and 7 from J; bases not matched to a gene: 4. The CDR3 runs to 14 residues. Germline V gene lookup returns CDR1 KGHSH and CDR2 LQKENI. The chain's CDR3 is CASSPSQGAEKLFF. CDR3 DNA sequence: TGTGCCAGCTCACCTAGCCAGGGGGCTGAAAAACTGTTTTTT. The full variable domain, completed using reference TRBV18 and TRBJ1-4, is NAGVMQNPRHLVRRRGQEARLRCSPMKGHSHVYWYRQLPEEGLKFMVYLQKENIIDESGMPKERFSAEFPKEGPSILRIQQVVRGDSAAYFCASSPSQGAEKLFFGSGTQLSVL.

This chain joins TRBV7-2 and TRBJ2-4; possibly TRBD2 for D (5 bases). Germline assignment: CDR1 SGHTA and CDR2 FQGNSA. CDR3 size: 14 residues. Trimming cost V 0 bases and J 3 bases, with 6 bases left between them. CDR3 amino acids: CASSLAGVKNIQYF. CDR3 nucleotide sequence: TGTGCCAGCAGCTTAGCGGGAGTCAAAAACATTCAGTACTTC.

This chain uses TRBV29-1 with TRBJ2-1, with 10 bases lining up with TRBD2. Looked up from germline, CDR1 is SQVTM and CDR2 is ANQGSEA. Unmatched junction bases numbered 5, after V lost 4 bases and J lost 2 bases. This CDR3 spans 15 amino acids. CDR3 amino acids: CSVGTSGATYNEQFF. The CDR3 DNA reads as TGCAGCGTTGGAACTAGCGGGGCGACCTACAATGAGCAGTTCTTC.

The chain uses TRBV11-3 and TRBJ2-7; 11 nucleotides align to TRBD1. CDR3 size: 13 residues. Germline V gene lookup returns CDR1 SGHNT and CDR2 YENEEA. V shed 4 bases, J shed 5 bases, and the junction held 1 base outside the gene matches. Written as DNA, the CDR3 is TGTGCCAGCAGCTGGACAGGGGGCCACGAGCAGTACTTC. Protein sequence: CASSWTGGHEQYF.

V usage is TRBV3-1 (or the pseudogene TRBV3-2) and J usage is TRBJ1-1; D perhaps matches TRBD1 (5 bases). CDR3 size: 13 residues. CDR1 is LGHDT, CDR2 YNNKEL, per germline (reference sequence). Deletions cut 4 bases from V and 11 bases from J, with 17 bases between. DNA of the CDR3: TGTGCCAGCAGCCCCGGTCCGCTAGGGGCCGCTTTCTTT. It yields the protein CASSPGPLGAAFF.

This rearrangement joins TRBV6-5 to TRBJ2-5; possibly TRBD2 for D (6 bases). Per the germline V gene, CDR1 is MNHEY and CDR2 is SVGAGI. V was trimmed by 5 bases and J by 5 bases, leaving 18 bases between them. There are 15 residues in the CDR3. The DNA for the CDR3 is TGTGCCAGCAGTCAGCAGGGCGGGGCAGGGGAGACCCAGTACTTC. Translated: CASSQQGGAGETQYF.

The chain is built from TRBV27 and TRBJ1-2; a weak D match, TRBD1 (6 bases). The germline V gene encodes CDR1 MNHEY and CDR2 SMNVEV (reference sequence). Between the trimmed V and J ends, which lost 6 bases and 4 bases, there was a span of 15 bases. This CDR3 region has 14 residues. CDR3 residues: CASRHSGVAYGYTF. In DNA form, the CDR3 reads TGTGCCAGCAGACACTCAGGGGTTGCCTATGGCTACACCTTC.

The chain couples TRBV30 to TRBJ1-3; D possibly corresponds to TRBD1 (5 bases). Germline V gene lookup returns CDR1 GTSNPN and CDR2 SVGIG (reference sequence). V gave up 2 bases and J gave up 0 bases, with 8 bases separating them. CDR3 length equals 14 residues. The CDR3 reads CAWSRGGSGNTIYF. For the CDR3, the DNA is TGTGCCTGGAGTCGGGGGGGCTCTGGAAACACCATATATTTT. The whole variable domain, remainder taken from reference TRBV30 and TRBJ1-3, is SQTIHQWPATLVQPVGSPLSLECTVEGTSNPNLYWYRQAAGRGLQLLFYSVGIGQISSEVPQNLSASRPQDRQFILSSKKLLLSDSGFYLCAWSRGGSGNTIYFGEGSWLTVV.

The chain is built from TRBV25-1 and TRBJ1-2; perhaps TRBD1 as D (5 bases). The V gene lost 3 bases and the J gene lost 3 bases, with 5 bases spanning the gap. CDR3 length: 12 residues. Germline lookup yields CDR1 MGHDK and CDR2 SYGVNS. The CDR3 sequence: CASSDRDYGYTF. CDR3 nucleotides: TGTGCCAGCAGTGACAGGGACTATGGCTACACCTTC.

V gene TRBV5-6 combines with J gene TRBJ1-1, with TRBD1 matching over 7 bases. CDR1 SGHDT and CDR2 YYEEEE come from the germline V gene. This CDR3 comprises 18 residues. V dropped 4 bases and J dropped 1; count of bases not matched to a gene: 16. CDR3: CASSVTDQVQGKNTEAFF. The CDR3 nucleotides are TGTGCCAGCAGCGTGACCGATCAAGTACAGGGGAAGAACACTGAAGCTTTCTTT. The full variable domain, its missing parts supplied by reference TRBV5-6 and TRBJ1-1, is DAGVTQSPTHLIKTRGQQVTLRCSPKSGHDTVSWYQQALGQGPQFIFQYYEEEERQRGNFPDRFSGHQFPNYSSELNVNALLLGDSALYLCASSVTDQVQGKNTEAFFGQGTRLTVV.

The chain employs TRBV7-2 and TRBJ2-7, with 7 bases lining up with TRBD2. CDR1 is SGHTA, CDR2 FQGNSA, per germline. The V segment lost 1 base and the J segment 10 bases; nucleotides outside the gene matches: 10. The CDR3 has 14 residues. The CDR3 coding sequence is TGTGCCAGCAGCTTAGAGGGACTAAATTTGGGTCAGTACTTC. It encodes CASSLEGLNLGQYF.

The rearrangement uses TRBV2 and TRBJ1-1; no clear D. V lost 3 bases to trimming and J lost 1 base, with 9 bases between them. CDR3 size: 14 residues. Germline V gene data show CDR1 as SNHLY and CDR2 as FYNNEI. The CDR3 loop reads CASSDGESNTEAFF. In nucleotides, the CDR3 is TGTGCCAGCAGTGATGGTGAGTCGAACACTGAAGCTTTCTTT.

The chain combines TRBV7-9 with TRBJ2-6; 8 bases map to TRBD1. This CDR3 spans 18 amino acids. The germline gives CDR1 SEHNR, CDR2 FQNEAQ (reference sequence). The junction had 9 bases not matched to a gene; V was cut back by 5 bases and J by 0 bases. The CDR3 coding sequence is TGTGCCAGCAGCCAGGGGGCCACCCCCGCCTCTGGGGCCAACGTCCTGACTTTC. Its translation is CASSQGATPASGANVLTF. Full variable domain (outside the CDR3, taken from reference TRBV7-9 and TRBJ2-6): DTGVSQNPRHKITKRGQNVTFRCDPISEHNRLYWYRQTLGQGPEFLTYFQNEAQLEKSRLLSDRFSAERPKGSFSTLEIQRTEQGDSAMYLCASSQGATPASGANVLTFGAGSRLTVL.

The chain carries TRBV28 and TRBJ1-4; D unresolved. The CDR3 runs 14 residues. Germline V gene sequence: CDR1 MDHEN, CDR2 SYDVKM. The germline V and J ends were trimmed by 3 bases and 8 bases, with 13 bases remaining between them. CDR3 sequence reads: CASSFSQVMEKLFF. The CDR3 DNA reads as TGTGCCAGCAGTTTCTCCCAGGTGATGGAAAAACTGTTTTTT.

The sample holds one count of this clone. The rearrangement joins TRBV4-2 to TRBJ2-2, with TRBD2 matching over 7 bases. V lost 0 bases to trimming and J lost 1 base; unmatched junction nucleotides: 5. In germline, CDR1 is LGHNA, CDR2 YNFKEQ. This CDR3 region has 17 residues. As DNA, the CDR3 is TGTGCCAGCAGCCAAGATTGGGGCGGGGGGAACACCGGGGAGCTGTTTTTT. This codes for CASSQDWGGGNTGELFF.

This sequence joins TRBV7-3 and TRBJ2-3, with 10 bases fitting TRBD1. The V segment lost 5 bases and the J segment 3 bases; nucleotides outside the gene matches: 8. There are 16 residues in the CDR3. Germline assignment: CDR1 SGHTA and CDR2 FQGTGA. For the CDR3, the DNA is TGTGCCAGCAGCACTCTAGGGACAGGGGCAACAGATACGCAGTATTTT. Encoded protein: CASSTLGTGATDTQYF.

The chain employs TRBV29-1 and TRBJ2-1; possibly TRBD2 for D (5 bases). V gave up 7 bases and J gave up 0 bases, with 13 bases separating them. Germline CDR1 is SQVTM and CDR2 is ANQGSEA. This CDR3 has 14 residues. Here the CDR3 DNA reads TGCAGCGGTGACATAGCGTCCTCCTACAATGAGCAGTTCTTC. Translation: CSGDIASSYNEQFF.

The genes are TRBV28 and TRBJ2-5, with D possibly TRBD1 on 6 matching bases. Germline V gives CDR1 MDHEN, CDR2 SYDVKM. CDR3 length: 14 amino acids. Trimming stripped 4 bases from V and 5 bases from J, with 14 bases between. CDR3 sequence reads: CASSSPQGGETQYF. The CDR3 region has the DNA TGTGCCAGCAGTTCGCCACAGGGTGGGGAGACCCAGTACTTC. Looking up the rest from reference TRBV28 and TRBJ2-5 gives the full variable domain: DVKVTQSSRYLVKRTGEKVFLECVQDMDHENMFWYRQDPGLGLRLIYFSYDVKMKEKGDIPEGYSVSREKKERFSLILESASTNQTSMYLCASSSPQGGETQYFGPGTRLLVL.

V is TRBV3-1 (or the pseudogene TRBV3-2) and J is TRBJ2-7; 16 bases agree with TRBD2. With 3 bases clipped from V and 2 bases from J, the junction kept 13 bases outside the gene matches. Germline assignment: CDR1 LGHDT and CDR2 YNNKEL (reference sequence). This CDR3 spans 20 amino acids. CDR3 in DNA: TGTGCCAGCAGCCACCCACACGCCCAGGGACTAGCGGGAGGGCCCTACGAGCAGTACTTC. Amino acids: CASSHPHAQGLAGGPYEQYF.

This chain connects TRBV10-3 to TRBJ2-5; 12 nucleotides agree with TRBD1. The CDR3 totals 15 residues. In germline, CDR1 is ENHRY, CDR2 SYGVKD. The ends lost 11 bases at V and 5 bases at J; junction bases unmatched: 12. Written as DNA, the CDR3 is TGTGCCGCAGAAGAGGGACAGGGGGCGTCGGAGACCCAGTACTTC. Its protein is CAAEEGQGASETQYF.

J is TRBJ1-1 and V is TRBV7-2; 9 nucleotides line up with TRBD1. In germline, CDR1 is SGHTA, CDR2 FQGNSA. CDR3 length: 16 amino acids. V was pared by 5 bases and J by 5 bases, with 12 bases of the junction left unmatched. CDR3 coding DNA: TGTGCCAGCAGCGCCCCCCGACAGGGGGGAGGAACTGAAGCTTTCTTT. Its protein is CASSAPRQGGGTEAFF. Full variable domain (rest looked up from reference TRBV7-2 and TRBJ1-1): GAGVSQSPSNKVTEKGKDVELRCDPISGHTALYWYRQSLGQGLEFLIYFQGNSAPDKSGLPSDRFSAERTGGSVSTLTIQRTQQEDSAVYLCASSAPRQGGGTEAFFGQGTRLTVV.

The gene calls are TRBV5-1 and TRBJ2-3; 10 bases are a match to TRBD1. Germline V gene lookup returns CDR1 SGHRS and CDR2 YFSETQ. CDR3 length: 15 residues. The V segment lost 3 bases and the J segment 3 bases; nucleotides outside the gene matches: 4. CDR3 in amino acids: CASSWGQGITDTQYF. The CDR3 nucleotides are TGCGCCAGCAGCTGGGGACAGGGGATAACAGATACGCAGTATTTT.

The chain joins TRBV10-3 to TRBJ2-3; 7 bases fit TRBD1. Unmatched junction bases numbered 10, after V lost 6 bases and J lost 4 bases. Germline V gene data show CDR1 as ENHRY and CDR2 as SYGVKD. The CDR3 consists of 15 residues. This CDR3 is CAIRGPGQLSDTQYF. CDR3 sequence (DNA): TGTGCCATCAGGGGCCCGGGACAGTTATCAGATACGCAGTATTTT.

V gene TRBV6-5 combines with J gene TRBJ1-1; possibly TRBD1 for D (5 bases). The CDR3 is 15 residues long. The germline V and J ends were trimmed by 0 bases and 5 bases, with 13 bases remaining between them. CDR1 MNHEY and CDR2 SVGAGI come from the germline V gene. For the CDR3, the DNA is TGTGCCAGCAGTTACTCGGGCGGGGCGGGGACTGAAGCTTTCTTT. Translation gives CASSYSGGAGTEAFF.